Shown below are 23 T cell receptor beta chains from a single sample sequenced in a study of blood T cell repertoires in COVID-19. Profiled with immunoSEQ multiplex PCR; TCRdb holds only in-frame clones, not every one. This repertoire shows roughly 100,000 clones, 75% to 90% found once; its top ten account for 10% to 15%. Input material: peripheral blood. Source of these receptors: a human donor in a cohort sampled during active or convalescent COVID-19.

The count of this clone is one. The CDR3 reads CASSPGGSYNSPLHF. CDR3 DNA: TGCGCCAGCAGCCCAGGGGGCTCCTATAATTCACCCCTCCACTTT. This chain links TRBV5-1 with TRBJ1-6; 7 bases match TRBD1. Germline CDR1 reads SGHRS; CDR2 reads YFSETQ. After removal of 4 bases from V and 0 bases from J, the junction contained 1 base not matched to a gene. There are 15 residues in the CDR3.

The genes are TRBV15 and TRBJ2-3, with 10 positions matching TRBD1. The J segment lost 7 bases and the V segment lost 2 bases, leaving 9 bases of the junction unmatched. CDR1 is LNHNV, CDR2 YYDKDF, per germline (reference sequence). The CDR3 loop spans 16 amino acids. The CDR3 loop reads CATSRLEGQGRNTQYF. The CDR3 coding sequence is TGTGCCACCAGCAGACTTGAGGGACAGGGGCGAAATACGCAGTATTTT.

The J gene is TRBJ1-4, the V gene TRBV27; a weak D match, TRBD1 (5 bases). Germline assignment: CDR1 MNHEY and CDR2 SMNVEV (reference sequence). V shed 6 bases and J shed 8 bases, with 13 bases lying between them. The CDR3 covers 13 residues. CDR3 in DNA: TGTGCCAGCAGGCGCCCCCCAGGGGAAAAACTGTTTTTT. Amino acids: CASRRPPGEKLFF.

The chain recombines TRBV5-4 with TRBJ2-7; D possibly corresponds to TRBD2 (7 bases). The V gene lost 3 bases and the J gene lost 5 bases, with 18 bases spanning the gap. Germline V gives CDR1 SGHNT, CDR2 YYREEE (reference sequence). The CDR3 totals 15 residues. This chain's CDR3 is CASSWRAAGANEQYF. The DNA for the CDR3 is TGTGCCAGCAGCTGGAGGGCTGCGGGGGCGAACGAGCAGTACTTC.

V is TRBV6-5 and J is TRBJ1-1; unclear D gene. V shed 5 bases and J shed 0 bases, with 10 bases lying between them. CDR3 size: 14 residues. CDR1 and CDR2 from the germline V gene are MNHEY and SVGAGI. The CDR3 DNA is TGTGCCAGCAGTCACGAAACAGTGAACACTGAAGCTTTCTTT. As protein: CASSHETVNTEAFF.

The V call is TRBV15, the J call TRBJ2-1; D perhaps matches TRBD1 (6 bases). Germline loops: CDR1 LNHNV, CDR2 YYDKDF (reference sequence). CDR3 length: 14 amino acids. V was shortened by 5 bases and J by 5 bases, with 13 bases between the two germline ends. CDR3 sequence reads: CATSVHWTDNEQFF. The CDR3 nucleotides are TGTGCCACCAGCGTCCATTGGACAGACAATGAGCAGTTCTTC. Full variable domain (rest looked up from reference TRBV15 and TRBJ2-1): DAMVIQNPRYQVTQFGKPVTLSCSQTLNHNVMYWYQQKSSQAPKLLFHYYDKDFNNEADTPDNFQSRRPNTSFCFLDIRSPGLGDTAMYLCATSVHWTDNEQFFGPGTRLTVL.

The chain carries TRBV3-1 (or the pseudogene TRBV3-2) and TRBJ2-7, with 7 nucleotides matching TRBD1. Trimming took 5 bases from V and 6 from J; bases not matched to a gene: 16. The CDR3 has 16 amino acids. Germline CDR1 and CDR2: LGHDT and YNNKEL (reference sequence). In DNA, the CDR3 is TGTGCCAGCAGCTCAACCGGGACAGCCATCAGGAGCGAGCAGTACTTC. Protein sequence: CASSSTGTAIRSEQYF.

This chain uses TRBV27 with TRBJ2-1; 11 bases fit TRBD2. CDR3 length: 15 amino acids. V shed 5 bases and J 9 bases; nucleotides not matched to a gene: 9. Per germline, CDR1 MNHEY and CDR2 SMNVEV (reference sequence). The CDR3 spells CASSPTGTSGAEQFF. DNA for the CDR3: TGTGCCAGCAGTCCGACGGGGACTAGCGGAGCTGAGCAGTTCTTC.

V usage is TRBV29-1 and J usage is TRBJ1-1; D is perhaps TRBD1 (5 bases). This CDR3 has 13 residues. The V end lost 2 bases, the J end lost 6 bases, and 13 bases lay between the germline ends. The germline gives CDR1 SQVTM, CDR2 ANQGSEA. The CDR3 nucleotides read TGCAGCGTTGAACCTTGGCAGGGCTCTGAAGCTTTCTTT. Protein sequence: CSVEPWQGSEAFF.

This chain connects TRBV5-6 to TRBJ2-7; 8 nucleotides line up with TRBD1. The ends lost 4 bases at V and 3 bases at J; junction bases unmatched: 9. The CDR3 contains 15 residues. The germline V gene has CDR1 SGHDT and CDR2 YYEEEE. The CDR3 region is CASSADRQGFYEQYF. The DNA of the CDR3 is TGTGCCAGCAGCGCGGACCGACAGGGGTTCTACGAGCAGTACTTC.

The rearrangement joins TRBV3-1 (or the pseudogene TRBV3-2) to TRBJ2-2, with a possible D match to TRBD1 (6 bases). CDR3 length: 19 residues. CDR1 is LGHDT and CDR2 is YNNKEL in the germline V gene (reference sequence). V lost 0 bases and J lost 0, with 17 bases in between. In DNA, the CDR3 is TGTGCCAGCAGCCAAGATAGGGGGAGTGGGGGCGCGAACACCGGGGAGCTGTTTTTT. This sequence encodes CASSQDRGSGGANTGELFF.

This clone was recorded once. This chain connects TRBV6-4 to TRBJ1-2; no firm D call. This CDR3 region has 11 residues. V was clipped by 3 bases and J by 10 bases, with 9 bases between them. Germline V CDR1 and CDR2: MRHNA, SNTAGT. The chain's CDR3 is CASSDSQSYTF. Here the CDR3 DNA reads TGTGCCAGCAGTGATTCCCAATCCTACACCTTC.

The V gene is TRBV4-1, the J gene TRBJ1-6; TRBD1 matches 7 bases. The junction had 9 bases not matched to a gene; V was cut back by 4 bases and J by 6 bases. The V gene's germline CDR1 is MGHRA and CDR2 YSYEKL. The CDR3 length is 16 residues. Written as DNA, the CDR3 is TGCGCCAGCAGCCGACCGACAGGGTCCGGTAATTCACCCCTCCACTTT. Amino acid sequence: CASSRPTGSGNSPLHF.

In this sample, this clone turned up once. CDR3 in DNA: TGTGCCAGTGGGCGCCCCTACGAGCAGTACTTC. Amino acids: CASGRPYEQYF. V usage is TRBV28 and J usage is TRBJ2-7; D is undetermined. This CDR3 comprises 11 residues. Germline-derived CDR1 and CDR2 are MDHEN and SYDVKM. V shed 9 bases and J shed 2 bases, with 8 bases lying between them.

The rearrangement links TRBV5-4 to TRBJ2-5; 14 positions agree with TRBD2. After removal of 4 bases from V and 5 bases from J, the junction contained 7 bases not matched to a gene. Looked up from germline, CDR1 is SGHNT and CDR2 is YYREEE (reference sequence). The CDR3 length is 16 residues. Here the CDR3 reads CASSRLAGGLGETQYF. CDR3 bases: TGTGCCAGCAGCCGACTAGCGGGGGGGCTGGGGGAGACCCAGTACTTC.

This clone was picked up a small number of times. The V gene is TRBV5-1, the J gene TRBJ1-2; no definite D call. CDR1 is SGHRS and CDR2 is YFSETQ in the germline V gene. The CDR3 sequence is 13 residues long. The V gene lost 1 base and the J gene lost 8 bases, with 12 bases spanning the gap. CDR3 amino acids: CASSLSAEGGYTF. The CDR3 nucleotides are TGCGCCAGCAGCTTGAGTGCGGAGGGCGGCTACACCTTC. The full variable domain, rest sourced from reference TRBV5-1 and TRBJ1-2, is KAGVTQTPRYLIKTRGQQVTLSCSPISGHRSVSWYQQTPGQGLQFLFEYFSETQRNKGNFPGRFSGRQFSNSRSEMNVSTLELGDSALYLCASSLSAEGGYTFGSGTRLTVV.

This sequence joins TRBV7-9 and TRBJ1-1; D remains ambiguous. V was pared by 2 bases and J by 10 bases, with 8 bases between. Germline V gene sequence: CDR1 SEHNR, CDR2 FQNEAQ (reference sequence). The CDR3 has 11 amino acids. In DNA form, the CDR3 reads TGTGCCAGCAGCTTAACTTTCCGAGCTTTCTTT. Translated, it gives CASSLTFRAFF. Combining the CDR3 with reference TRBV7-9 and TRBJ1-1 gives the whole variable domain DTGVSQNPRHKITKRGQNVTFRCDPISEHNRLYWYRQTLGQGPEFLTYFQNEAQLEKSRLLSDRFSAERPKGSFSTLEIQRTEQGDSAMYLCASSLTFRAFFGQGTRLTVV.

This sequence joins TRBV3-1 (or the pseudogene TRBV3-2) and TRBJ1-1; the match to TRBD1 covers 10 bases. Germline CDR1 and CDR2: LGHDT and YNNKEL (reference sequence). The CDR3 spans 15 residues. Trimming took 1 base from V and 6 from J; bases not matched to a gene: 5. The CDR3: CASSQGGQGMAEAFF. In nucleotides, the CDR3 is TGTGCCAGCAGCCAAGGGGGACAGGGGATGGCTGAAGCTTTCTTT.

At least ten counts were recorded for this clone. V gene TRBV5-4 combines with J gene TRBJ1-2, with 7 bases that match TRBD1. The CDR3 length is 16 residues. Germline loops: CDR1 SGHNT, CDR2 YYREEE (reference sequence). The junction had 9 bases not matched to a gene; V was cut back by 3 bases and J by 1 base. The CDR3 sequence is CASSSPVGTDNYGYTF. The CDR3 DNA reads TGTGCCAGCAGCTCTCCAGTCGGGACAGATAACTATGGCTACACCTTC.

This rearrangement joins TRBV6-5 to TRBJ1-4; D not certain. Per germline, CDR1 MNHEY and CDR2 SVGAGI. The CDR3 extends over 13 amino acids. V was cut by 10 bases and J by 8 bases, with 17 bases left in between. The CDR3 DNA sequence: TGTGCCAAAACCGGTAAAGGCGGAGAAAAACTGTTTTTT. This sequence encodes CAKTGKGGEKLFF.

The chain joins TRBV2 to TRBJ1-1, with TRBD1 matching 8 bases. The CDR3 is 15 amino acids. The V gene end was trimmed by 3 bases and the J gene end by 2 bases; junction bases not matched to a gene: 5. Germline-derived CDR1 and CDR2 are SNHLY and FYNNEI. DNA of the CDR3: TGTGCCAGCAGTGAGCAGACAGGGGAAAACACTGAAGCTTTCTTT. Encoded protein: CASSEQTGENTEAFF.

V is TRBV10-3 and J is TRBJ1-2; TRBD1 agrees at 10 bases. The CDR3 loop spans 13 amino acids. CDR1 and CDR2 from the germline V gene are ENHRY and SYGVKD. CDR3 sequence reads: CALTGTGVYGYTF. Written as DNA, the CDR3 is TGTGCATTGACCGGGACAGGGGTCTATGGCTACACCTTC.

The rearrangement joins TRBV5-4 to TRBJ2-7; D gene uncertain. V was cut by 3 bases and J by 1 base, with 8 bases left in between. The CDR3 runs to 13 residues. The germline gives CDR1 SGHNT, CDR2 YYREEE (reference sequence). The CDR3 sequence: CASSSPASYEQYF. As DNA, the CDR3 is TGTGCCAGCAGCTCGCCAGCGTCCTACGAGCAGTACTTC.